The entry below gives a single T cell receptor beta chain sequence along with its context. The target antigen is unknown. This sample is drawn from a study of OX40 agonist ivuxolimab in advanced cancers. Whole-study findings and limits: Certain nonresponding patients likewise had low normalized T-cell clonal expansion.

V lost 1 base and J 6 bases, leaving 10 bases between the germline ends. Germline CDR1 and CDR2: SGHTA and FQGNSA. The CDR3 runs 13 residues. Some clones are missing from TCRdb's copy, which holds only in-frame ones; the method was immunoSEQ multiplex PCR. The table includes 45,000 or so clones, 80% to 90% detected once. The specimen was CD4+ or CD8+ T cells sorted from blood, collected in a trial of the OX40 agonist ivuxolimab. The TCR sequence derives from an adult with an advanced solid tumor such as melanoma, head and neck, liver or kidney cancer. The V and J genes are TRBV7-2 and TRBJ2-7, with D uncertain. CDR3 protein: CASSLDQGSEQYF. For the CDR3, the DNA is TGTGCCAGCAGCTTAGATCAAGGCTCCGAGCAGTACTTC.